One sample yielded the 9 T cell receptor beta chains listed below, sequenced in a study of T-cell memory formation after mild COVID-19. Each CDR3 protein gets one entry after TCRdb re-called the 5' RACE reads with MiXCR. The table shows more than 300,000 distinct CDR3 sequences, with around 20% occurring only once. The sequenced sample was PBMCs or a T cell subset sorted from them (not recorded which). These receptor sequences come from a man younger than 30 who had mild COVID-19 (a few samples of this study predate the infection). Cell type and time point are not known.

This clonotype has ten or more counts. The rearrangement joins TRBV5-1 to TRBJ1-6, with D unresolved. CDR1 and CDR2 (germline): SGHRS, YFSETQ. V dropped 4 bases and J dropped 8 bases, with 13 bases sitting between them. The CDR3 totals 14 residues. CDR3 sequence reads: CASSLDGIDSPLHF. The DNA of the CDR3 is TGCGCCAGCAGCCTAGACGGAATTGATTCACCCCTCCACTTT.

This clonotype was found a few times. The rearrangement joins TRBV5-1 to TRBJ2-3; D is possibly TRBD1 (5 bases). Germline V CDR1 and CDR2: SGHRS, YFSETQ. V lost 5 bases, J lost 2 bases, and 12 bases lay in between. This CDR3 is built from 14 residues. Here the CDR3 reads CASSVPGNTDTQYF. CDR3 DNA: TGCGCCAGCAGTGTACCAGGGAACACAGATACGCAGTATTTT.

The rearrangement links TRBV7-9 to TRBJ1-5, with D possibly being TRBD1 (5 bases). Trimming stripped 4 bases from V and 6 bases from J, with 10 bases between. Germline values: CDR1 SEHNR, CDR2 FQNEAQ (reference sequence). This CDR3 has 13 amino acids. This CDR3 reads CASSSSRGQPQHF. The CDR3, as DNA: TGTGCCAGCAGCTCGAGTAGGGGTCAGCCCCAGCATTTT.

The rearrangement joins TRBV11-2 to TRBJ2-6; 7 bases align to TRBD2. CDR1 and CDR2 (germline): SGHAT, FQNNGV. This CDR3 is built from 15 residues. V lost 8 bases to trimming and J lost 0 bases; unmatched junction nucleotides: 4. The CDR3 DNA reads as TGTGCCAGCGGGAGGGCCTCCTCTGGGGCCAACGTCCTGACTTTC. As protein: CASGRASSGANVLTF.

The chain recombines TRBV7-3 with TRBJ2-5; the D gene is possibly TRBD1 (6 bases). This CDR3 spans 15 amino acids. From germline, CDR1 is SGHTA and CDR2 FQGTGA. With 5 bases removed from V and 3 bases from J, the gap between germline ends came to 16 bases. CDR3 in DNA: TGTGCCAGCAGCCCAGGGGCCGGCGCCAAAGAGACCCAGTACTTC. This encodes CASSPGAGAKETQYF.

V gene TRBV4-2 combines with J gene TRBJ1-1, with D possibly matching TRBD1 (6 bases). The CDR3 extends over 15 amino acids. Germline values: CDR1 LGHNA, CDR2 YNFKEQ. Trimming removed 0 bases at V and 8 bases at J, with 16 bases between. CDR3 nucleotide sequence: TGTGCCAGCAGCCAAGATCTTAACAGGGAGGGCGAAGCTTTCTTT. Amino acids: CASSQDLNREGEAFF.

The sample holds a few counts of this clonotype. The chain links TRBV9 to TRBJ2-3, with 12 bases lining up with TRBD2. Germline values: CDR1 SGDLS, CDR2 YYNGEE. The CDR3 runs 16 residues. Losses at the gene ends were 0 bases for V and 5 bases for J; bases not matched to a gene: 4. Written as DNA, the CDR3 is TGTGCCAGCAGCGTAGGGCTAGCGGGGGGGCAAGATACGCAGTATTTT. Protein product: CASSVGLAGGQDTQYF. Together with reference TRBV9 and TRBJ2-3, the CDR3 gives the full variable domain: DSGVTQTPKHLITATGQRVTLRCSPRSGDLSVYWYQQSLDQGLQFLIQYYNGEERAKGNILERFSAQQFPDLHSELNLSSLELGDSALYFCASSVGLAGGQDTQYFGPGTRLTVL.

This clonotype was detected a few times. V and J are TRBV20-1 and TRBJ2-1; TRBD2 is a possible D gene (6 bases). Per germline, CDR1 DFQATT and CDR2 SNEGSKA (reference sequence). V shed 3 bases and J shed 7 bases, with 13 bases lying between them. The CDR3 totals 13 residues. CDR3 loop: CSASRDSGNEQFF. Here the CDR3 DNA reads TGCAGTGCTAGCCGGGACTCAGGGAATGAGCAGTTCTTC.

The chain couples TRBV7-2 to TRBJ1-1; D is perhaps TRBD1 (6 bases). The CDR3 runs 14 residues. Germline CDR1 reads SGHTA; CDR2 reads FQGNSA. V lost 4 bases and J 8 bases, leaving 17 bases between the germline ends. CDR3 residues: CASSSWGGRAEAFF. The CDR3 DNA sequence: TGTGCCAGCAGCTCCTGGGGGGGCAGGGCGGAAGCTTTCTTT.